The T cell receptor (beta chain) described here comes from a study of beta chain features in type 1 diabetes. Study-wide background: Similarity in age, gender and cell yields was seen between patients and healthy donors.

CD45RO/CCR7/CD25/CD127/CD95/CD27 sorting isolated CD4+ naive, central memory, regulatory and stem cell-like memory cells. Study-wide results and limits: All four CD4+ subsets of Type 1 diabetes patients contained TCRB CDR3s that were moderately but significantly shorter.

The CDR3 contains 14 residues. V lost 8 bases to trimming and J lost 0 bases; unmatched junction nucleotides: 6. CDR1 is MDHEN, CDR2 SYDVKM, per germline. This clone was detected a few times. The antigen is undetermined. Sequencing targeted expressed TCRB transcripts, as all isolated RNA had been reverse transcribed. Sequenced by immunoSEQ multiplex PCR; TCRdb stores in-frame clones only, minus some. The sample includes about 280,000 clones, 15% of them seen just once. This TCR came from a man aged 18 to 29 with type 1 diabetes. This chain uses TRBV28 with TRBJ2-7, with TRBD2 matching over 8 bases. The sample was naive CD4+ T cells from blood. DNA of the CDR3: TGTGCCAGCGGCGGGAGGACCCACTCCTACGAGCAGTACTTC. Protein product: CASGGRTHSYEQYF.